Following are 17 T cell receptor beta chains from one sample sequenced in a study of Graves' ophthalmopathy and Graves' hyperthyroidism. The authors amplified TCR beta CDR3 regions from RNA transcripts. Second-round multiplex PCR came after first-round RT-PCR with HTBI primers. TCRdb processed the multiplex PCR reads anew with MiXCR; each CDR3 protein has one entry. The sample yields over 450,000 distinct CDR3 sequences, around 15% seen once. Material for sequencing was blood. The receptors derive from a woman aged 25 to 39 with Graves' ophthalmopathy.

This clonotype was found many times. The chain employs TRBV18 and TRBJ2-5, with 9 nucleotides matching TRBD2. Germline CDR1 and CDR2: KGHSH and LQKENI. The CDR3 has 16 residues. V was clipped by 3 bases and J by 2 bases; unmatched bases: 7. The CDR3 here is CASSPDSGSLQETQYF. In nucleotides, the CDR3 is TGTGCCAGCTCACCCGATAGCGGGAGTCTGCAAGAGACCCAGTACTTC. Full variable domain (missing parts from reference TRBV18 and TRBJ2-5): NAGVMQNPRHLVRRRGQEARLRCSPMKGHSHVYWYRQLPEEGLKFMVYLQKENIIDESGMPKERFSAEFPKEGPSILRIQQVVRGDSAAYFCASSPDSGSLQETQYFGPGTRLLVL.

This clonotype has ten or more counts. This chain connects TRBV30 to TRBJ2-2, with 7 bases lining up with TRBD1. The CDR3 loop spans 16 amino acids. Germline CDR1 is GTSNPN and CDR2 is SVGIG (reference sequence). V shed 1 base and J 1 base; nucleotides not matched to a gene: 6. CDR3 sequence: CAWSETGTVNTGELFF. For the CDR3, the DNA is TGTGCCTGGAGTGAAACCGGGACAGTGAACACCGGGGAGCTGTTTTTT. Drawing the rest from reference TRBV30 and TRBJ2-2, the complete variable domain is SQTIHQWPATLVQPVGSPLSLECTVEGTSNPNLYWYRQAAGRGLQLLFYSVGIGQISSEVPQNLSASRPQDRQFILSSKKLLLSDSGFYLCAWSETGTVNTGELFFGEGSRLTVL.

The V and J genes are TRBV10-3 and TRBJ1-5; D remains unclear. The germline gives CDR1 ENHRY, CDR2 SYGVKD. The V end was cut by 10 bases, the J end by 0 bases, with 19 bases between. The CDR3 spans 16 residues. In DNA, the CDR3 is TGTGCCACCCGACGGTGGGAATTTTATAGCAATCAGCCCCAGCATTTT. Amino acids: CATRRWEFYSNQPQHF.

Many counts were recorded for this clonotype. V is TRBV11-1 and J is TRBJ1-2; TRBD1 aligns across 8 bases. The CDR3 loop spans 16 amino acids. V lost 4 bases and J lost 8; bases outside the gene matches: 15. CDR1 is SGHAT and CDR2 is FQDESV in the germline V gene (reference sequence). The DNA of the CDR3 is TGTGCCAGCAGCTCGACCGGGACAGGAAGAGTGGGGGGCTACACCTTC. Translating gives CASSSTGTGRVGGYTF.

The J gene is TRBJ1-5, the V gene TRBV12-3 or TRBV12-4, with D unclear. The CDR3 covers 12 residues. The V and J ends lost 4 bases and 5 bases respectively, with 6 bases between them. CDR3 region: CASSWEHQPQHF. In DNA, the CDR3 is TGTGCCAGCAGTTGGGAGCATCAGCCCCAGCATTTT.

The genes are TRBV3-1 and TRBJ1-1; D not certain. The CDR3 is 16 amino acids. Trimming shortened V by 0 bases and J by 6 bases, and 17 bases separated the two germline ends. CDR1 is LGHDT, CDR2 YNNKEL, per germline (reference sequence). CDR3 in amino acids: CASSQELGSLSPEAFF. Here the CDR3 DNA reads TGTGCCAGCAGCCAAGAACTGGGCAGCCTGTCCCCTGAAGCTTTCTTT.

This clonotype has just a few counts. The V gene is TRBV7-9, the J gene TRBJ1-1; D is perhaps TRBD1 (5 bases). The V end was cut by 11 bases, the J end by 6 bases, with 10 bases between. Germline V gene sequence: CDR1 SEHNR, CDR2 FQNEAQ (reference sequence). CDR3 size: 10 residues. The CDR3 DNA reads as TGTGCCCTTGGGGGATCTGAAGCTTTCTTT. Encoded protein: CALGGSEAFF.

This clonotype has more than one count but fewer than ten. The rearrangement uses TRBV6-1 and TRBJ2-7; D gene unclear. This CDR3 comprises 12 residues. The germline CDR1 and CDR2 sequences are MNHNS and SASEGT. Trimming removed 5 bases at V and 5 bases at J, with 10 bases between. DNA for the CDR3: TGTGCCAGCAGTCCGGCGGAAAACGAGCAGTACTTC. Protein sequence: CASSPAENEQYF.

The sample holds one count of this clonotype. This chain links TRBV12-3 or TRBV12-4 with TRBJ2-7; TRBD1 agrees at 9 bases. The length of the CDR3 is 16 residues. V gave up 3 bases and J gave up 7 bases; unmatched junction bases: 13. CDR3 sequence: CASSLSIGTGFREQYF. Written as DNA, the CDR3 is TGTGCCAGCAGTTTGAGTATAGGGACAGGGTTCCGGGAGCAGTACTTC.

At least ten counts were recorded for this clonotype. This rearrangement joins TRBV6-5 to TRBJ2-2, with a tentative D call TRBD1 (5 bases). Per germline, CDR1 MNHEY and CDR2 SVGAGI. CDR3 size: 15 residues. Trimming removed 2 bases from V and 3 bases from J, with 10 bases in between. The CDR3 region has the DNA TGTGCCAGCAGTTACGTGGCAGGGCACACCGGGGAGCTGTTTTTT. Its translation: CASSYVAGHTGELFF.

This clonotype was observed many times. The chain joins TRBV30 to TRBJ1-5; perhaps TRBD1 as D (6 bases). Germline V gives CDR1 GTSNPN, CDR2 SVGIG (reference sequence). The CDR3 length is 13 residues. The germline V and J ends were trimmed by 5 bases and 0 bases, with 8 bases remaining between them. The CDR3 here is CAWGQNSNQPQHF. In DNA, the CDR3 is TGTGCCTGGGGACAGAATAGCAATCAGCCCCAGCATTTT. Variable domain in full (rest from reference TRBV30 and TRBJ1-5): SQTIHQWPATLVQPVGSPLSLECTVEGTSNPNLYWYRQAAGRGLQLLFYSVGIGQISSEVPQNLSASRPQDRQFILSSKKLLLSDSGFYLCAWGQNSNQPQHFGDGTRLSIL.

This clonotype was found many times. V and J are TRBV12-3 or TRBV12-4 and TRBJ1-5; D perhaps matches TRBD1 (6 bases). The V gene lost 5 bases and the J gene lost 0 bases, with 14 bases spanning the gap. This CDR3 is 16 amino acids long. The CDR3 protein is CASSIRGGGSNQPQHF. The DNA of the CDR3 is TGTGCCAGCAGTATCAGAGGGGGAGGTAGCAATCAGCCCCAGCATTTT.

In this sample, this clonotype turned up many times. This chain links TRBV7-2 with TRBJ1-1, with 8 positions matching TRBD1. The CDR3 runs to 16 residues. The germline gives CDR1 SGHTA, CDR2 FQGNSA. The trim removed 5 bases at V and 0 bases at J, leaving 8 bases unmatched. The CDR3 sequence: CASSLRTGMVNTEAFF. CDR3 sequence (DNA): TGTGCCAGCAGCCTCAGGACAGGGATGGTGAACACTGAAGCTTTCTTT.

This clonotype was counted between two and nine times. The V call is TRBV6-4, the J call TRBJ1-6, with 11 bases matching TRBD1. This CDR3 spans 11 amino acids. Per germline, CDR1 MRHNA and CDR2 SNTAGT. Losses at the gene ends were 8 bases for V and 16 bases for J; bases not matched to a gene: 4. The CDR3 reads CASGTGGPLHF. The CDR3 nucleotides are TGTGCCAGCGGGACAGGGGGTCCTCTCCACTTT.

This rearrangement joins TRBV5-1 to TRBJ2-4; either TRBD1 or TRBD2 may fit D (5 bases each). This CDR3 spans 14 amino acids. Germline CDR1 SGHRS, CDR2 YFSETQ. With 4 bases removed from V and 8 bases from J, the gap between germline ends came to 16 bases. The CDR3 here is CASSPGPRGDIQYF. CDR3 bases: TGCGCCAGCAGCCCCGGGCCTAGGGGAGACATTCAGTACTTC.

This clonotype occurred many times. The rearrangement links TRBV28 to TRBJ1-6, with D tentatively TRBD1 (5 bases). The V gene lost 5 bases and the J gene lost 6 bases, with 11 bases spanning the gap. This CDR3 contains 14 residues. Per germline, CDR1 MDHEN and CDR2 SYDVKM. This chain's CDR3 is CASSGGTANSPLHF. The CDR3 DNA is TGTGCCAGCAGTGGCGGGACCGCTAATTCACCCCTCCACTTT.

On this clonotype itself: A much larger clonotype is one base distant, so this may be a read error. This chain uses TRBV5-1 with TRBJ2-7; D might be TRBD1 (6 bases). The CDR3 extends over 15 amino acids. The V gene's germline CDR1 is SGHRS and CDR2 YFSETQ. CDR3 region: CASILEAGDPYEQYF. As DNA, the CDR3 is TGCGCCAGCATCTTGGAAGCAGGGGACCCCTACGAGCAGTACTTC.